One sample yielded the 28 T cell receptor beta chains listed below, sequenced in a study of T cell repertoires in cytomegalovirus infection. TCRdb called the reads again in MiXCR, with one record for every CDR3 protein. The sample lists tens of thousands of distinct CDR3 sequences; 4% were seen once. Sequencing was performed on PBMCs. These receptor sequences come from a human donor in good health (CMV status not recorded). Some clones in this sample may be carry-over from other donors' samples.

This clonotype was seen at least ten times. This chain joins TRBV7-2 and TRBJ2-7, with 8 bases lining up with TRBD1. Germline loops: CDR1 SGHTA, CDR2 FQGNSA. V dropped 5 bases and J dropped 6; count of bases not matched to a gene: 6. There are 13 residues in the CDR3. The CDR3 DNA sequence: TGTGCCAGCAGCGAGGACAGGGCGGCCGAGCAGTACTTC. This encodes CASSEDRAAEQYF.

This clonotype was seen repeatedly, ten times or more. The chain recombines TRBV7-2 with TRBJ2-3; TRBD1 matches 11 bases. J lost 1 base, V lost 1 base, and 7 bases had no gene match. Per the germline V gene, CDR1 is SGHTA and CDR2 is FQGNSA. The CDR3 is 18 residues long. The DNA for the CDR3 is TGTGCCAGCAGCTTAGGGGACAGGGGGACCTATGGCACAGATACGCAGTATTTT. Its translation: CASSLGDRGTYGTDTQYF.

In this sample, this clonotype turned up many times. The chain joins TRBV6-1 to TRBJ1-5, with 8 nucleotides matching TRBD1. CDR1 and CDR2 (germline): MNHNS, SASEGT. V gave up 8 bases and J gave up 6 bases; unmatched junction bases: 15. The CDR3 totals 16 residues. The DNA of the CDR3 is TGTGCCAGCTCGGTCATGCGGGACAGGAGGTCTCAGCCCCAGCATTTT. This translates into CASSVMRDRRSQPQHF.

This clonotype has at least ten counts. The V and J genes are TRBV7-2 and TRBJ2-3; no clear D. Trimming pared 2 bases from V and 5 bases from J, leaving 5 bases between. CDR1 is SGHTA, CDR2 FQGNSA, per germline. This CDR3 is 12 amino acids long. CDR3 sequence (DNA): TGTGCCAGCAGCTTAAACGGAGATACGCAGTATTTT. This gives the protein CASSLNGDTQYF.

The chain is built from TRBV7-2 and TRBJ2-7; 8 nucleotides line up with TRBD2. The CDR3 loop spans 19 amino acids. Germline V CDR1 and CDR2: SGHTA, FQGNSA. Unmatched junction bases numbered 25, after V lost 5 bases and J lost 7 bases. The CDR3 DNA reads as TGTGCCAGCAGCAGCCTGGGGAGCGGGAGATCGGAGGGGAGATGGGAGCAGTACTTC. Protein product: CASSSLGSGRSEGRWEQYF.

This clonotype occurred many times. The chain combines TRBV7-2 with TRBJ1-2; D is undetermined. The V gene lost 6 bases and the J gene lost 4 bases, with 21 bases spanning the gap. The CDR3 extends over 16 amino acids. Germline V gives CDR1 SGHTA, CDR2 FQGNSA. CDR3 in amino acids: CASSQRVASPTYGYTF. Written as DNA, the CDR3 is TGTGCCAGCAGTCAACGGGTTGCGTCCCCTACCTATGGCTACACCTTC.

Many counts were recorded for this clonotype. This chain links TRBV7-2 with TRBJ1-4; D not resolved. The V end lost 6 bases, the J end lost 5 bases, and 16 bases lay between the germline ends. The CDR3 contains 15 residues. Germline V lookup: CDR1 SGHTA, CDR2 FQGNSA. The CDR3 loop reads CASRILSGKNEKLFF. The CDR3 bases are TGTGCCAGCAGGATCCTATCCGGGAAGAATGAAAAACTGTTTTTT.

This clonotype was counted ten times or more. V usage is TRBV7-2 and J usage is TRBJ2-1; a weak D match, TRBD2 (6 bases). The germline CDR1 and CDR2 sequences are SGHTA and FQGNSA. The V gene lost 5 bases and the J gene lost 10 bases, with 12 bases spanning the gap. The CDR3 spans 12 residues. CDR3 nucleotide sequence: TGTGCCAGCAGCCTTAGGGGACTGGAGCAGTTCTTC. Protein: CASSLRGLEQFF.

Worth noting for this clonotype: With a much larger clone just one base away, this may be a read error. The gene calls are TRBV29-1 and TRBJ1-1; possible D gene TRBD1, 6 bases. There are 13 residues in the CDR3. Germline-derived CDR1 and CDR2 are SQVTM and ANQGSEA. This chain's CDR3 is CGVHRDRNTEAFF. The DNA of the CDR3 is TGCGGCGTACACAGGGATCGGAACACTGAAGCTTTCTTT.

This clonotype was detected ten times or more. The rearrangement uses TRBV11-2 and TRBJ1-6; no firm D call. The CDR3 totals 13 residues. Per the germline V gene, CDR1 is SGHAT and CDR2 is FQNNGV. V was shortened by 5 bases and J by 13 bases, with 15 bases between the two germline ends. The CDR3 loop reads CASSPTRVGPLHF. The CDR3 DNA is TGTGCCAGCAGCCCTACCCGGGTTGGTCCCCTCCACTTT.

Many counts were recorded for this clonotype. The chain links TRBV7-6 to TRBJ1-5; no clear D gene. The germline gives CDR1 SGHVS, CDR2 FNYEAQ. The V end lost 8 bases, the J end lost 0 bases, and 20 bases lay between the germline ends. The CDR3 is made up of 17 amino acids. The CDR3 protein is CASSGPPTKYSNQPQHF. CDR3 in DNA: TGTGCCAGCTCAGGTCCCCCGACGAAATATAGCAATCAGCCCCAGCATTTT. Combining the CDR3 with reference TRBV7-6 and TRBJ1-5 gives the whole variable domain GAGVSQSPRYKVTKRGQDVALRCDPISGHVSLYWYRQALGQGPEFLTYFNYEAQQDKSGLPNDRFSAERPEGSISTLTIQRTEQRDSAMYRCASSGPPTKYSNQPQHFGDGTRLSIL.

J is TRBJ2-1 and V is TRBV7-2; 7 positions agree with TRBD2. Germline trimming cut 2 bases from V and 4 bases from J; bases unmatched to any gene: 8. CDR1 and CDR2 from the germline V gene are SGHTA and FQGNSA. The CDR3 loop spans 16 amino acids. The CDR3 here is CASSLLFGGYYNEQFF. The CDR3 DNA reads as TGTGCCAGCAGCTTATTGTTCGGGGGGTATTACAATGAGCAGTTCTTC.

The chain links TRBV7-9 to TRBJ2-1; 13 positions agree with TRBD2. Germline-derived CDR1 and CDR2 are SEHNR and FQNEAQ (reference sequence). The CDR3 runs to 15 residues. V gave up 3 bases and J gave up 8 bases; unmatched junction bases: 4. CDR3 sequence reads: CASSFWTSGGYEQFF. CDR3 nucleotides: TGTGCCAGCAGCTTTTGGACTAGCGGGGGTTATGAGCAGTTCTTC.

This clonotype occurred many times. The chain uses TRBV7-2 and TRBJ1-4, with 8 bases lining up with TRBD1. V was pared by 5 bases and J by 5 bases, with 4 bases of the junction left unmatched. This CDR3 is 14 amino acids long. In germline, CDR1 is SGHTA, CDR2 FQGNSA. In DNA, the CDR3 is TGTGCCAGCAGCCCGGGACAGGCAAATGAAAAACTGTTTTTT. Protein: CASSPGQANEKLFF. Full variable domain (rest looked up from reference TRBV7-2 and TRBJ1-4): GAGVSQSPSNKVTEKGKDVELRCDPISGHTALYWYRQSLGQGLEFLIYFQGNSAPDKSGLPSDRFSAERTGGSVSTLTIQRTQQEDSAVYLCASSPGQANEKLFFGSGTQLSVL.

V usage is TRBV7-9 and J usage is TRBJ2-6; 7 bases map to TRBD1. The CDR3 has 15 residues. The germline gives CDR1 SEHNR, CDR2 FQNEAQ (reference sequence). Germline trimming cut 1 base from V and 4 bases from J; bases unmatched to any gene: 1. Written as DNA, the CDR3 is TGTGCCAGCAGCTTAGAGGGGGCAGGGGCCAACGTCCTGACTTTC. Translating it yields CASSLEGAGANVLTF.

This clonotype was seen repeatedly, ten times or more. V is TRBV7-2 and J is TRBJ2-5; D is uncertain. V was cut by 5 bases and J by 2 bases, with 9 bases left in between. In germline, CDR1 is SGHTA, CDR2 FQGNSA. There are 13 residues in the CDR3. The CDR3 reads CASSPQLQETQYF. The DNA for the CDR3 is TGTGCCAGCAGCCCCCAACTTCAAGAGACCCAGTACTTC.

This clonotype was counted ten times or more. The chain joins TRBV11-3 to TRBJ2-3; TRBD1 agrees at 7 bases. The CDR3 runs 15 residues. Germline V gene lookup returns CDR1 SGHNT and CDR2 YENEEA. After removal of 5 bases from V and 2 bases from J, the junction contained 7 bases not matched to a gene. The chain's CDR3 is CASSTRQGLTDTQYF. The CDR3 coding sequence is TGTGCCAGCAGCACCCGACAGGGCCTCACAGATACGCAGTATTTT.

This clonotype has a count of ten or more. The rearrangement links TRBV7-6 to TRBJ1-1; 9 bases align to TRBD1. V lost 2 bases to trimming and J lost 9 bases; unmatched junction nucleotides: 7. Germline V lookup: CDR1 SGHVS, CDR2 FNYEAQ. The CDR3 covers 14 residues. DNA of the CDR3: TGTGCCAGCAGCTTAACAGGGGGCGATTCAAAAGCTTTCTTT. It specifies CASSLTGGDSKAFF.

This clonotype was counted a few times. The chain employs TRBV7-2 and TRBJ1-1; D gene ambiguous. The CDR3 extends over 14 amino acids. The V gene's germline CDR1 is SGHTA and CDR2 FQGNSA. Trimming cost V 3 bases and J 0 bases, with 8 bases left between them. The CDR3: CASSFGSLNTEAFF. CDR3 DNA: TGTGCCAGCAGCTTCGGTAGTTTGAACACTGAAGCTTTCTTT. Drawing the rest from reference TRBV7-2 and TRBJ1-1, the complete variable domain is GAGVSQSPSNKVTEKGKDVELRCDPISGHTALYWYRQSLGQGLEFLIYFQGNSAPDKSGLPSDRFSAERTGGSVSTLTIQRTQQEDSAVYLCASSFGSLNTEAFFGQGTRLTVV.

J is TRBJ1-1 and V is TRBV6-8, with 10 positions matching TRBD1. This CDR3 has 16 amino acids. Germline V gene lookup returns CDR1 MNHGY and CDR2 SAAAGT. Trimming cost V 0 bases and J 1 base; bases outside gene matches: 2. The CDR3 nucleotides are TGTGCCAGCAGTTACTCTAGGACAGGGGGGAACACTGAAGCTTTCTTT. Residues: CASSYSRTGGNTEAFF.

This clonotype was seen at least ten times. The rearrangement joins TRBV29-1 to TRBJ2-1, with 7 positions matching TRBD2. Germline V lookup: CDR1 SQVTM, CDR2 ANQGSEA. The CDR3 totals 14 residues. After removal of 4 bases from V and 3 bases from J, the junction contained 6 bases not matched to a gene. This CDR3 is CSVGEGGGYNEQFF. CDR3 sequence (DNA): TGCAGCGTTGGGGAGGGCGGGGGCTACAATGAGCAGTTCTTC.

This clonotype was observed many times. The V gene is TRBV7-2, the J gene TRBJ1-4, with a weak D call TRBD1 (6 bases). The ends were cut back, 4 bases at V and 0 bases at J, with 9 bases in the middle. The CDR3 loop spans 15 amino acids. Germline V gene sequence: CDR1 SGHTA, CDR2 FQGNSA. As DNA, the CDR3 is TGTGCCAGCAGCTGGAGACAGGCAACTAATGAAAAACTGTTTTTT. Its translation: CASSWRQATNEKLFF.

This clonotype showed up many times. CDR3 in DNA: TGTGCCAGCAGCTTATATACTAGCGGGAGCTCCTACAATGAGCAGTTCTTC. Protein sequence: CASSLYTSGSSYNEQFF. The rearrangement links TRBV11-3 to TRBJ2-1; 11 bases match TRBD2. The germline gives CDR1 SGHNT, CDR2 YENEEA. V shed 2 bases, J shed 0 bases, and the junction held 3 bases outside the gene matches. The CDR3 spans 17 residues.

At least ten counts were recorded for this clonotype. V is TRBV7-2 and J is TRBJ1-2; weak D call: TRBD1 (5 bases). Germline loops: CDR1 SGHTA, CDR2 FQGNSA. V was shortened by 4 bases and J by 4 bases, with 16 bases between the two germline ends. The CDR3 loop spans 15 amino acids. Here the CDR3 DNA reads TGTGCCAGCAGCTCTGGGGCACCGATGAGCTATGGCTACACCTTC. Translated, it gives CASSSGAPMSYGYTF. Based on the CDR3 plus reference TRBV7-2 and TRBJ1-2, the full variable domain is GAGVSQSPSNKVTEKGKDVELRCDPISGHTALYWYRQSLGQGLEFLIYFQGNSAPDKSGLPSDRFSAERTGGSVSTLTIQRTQQEDSAVYLCASSSGAPMSYGYTFGSGTRLTVV.

This clonotype appeared many times. At one end, the junction sequence differs from germline, possibly due to a read error. The chain couples TRBV4-1 to TRBJ1-6; D might be TRBD1 (6 bases). This CDR3 has 19 residues. Germline assignment: CDR1 MGHRA and CDR2 YSYEKL. CDR3 DNA sequence: TGTGCCAGCAGCCAGGGGAGACCCGGAGGGATGGCTAATAATTCACCCCTCCACTTT. Its protein product is CASSQGRPGGMANNSPLHF.

The table lists this clonotype with many counts. This chain uses TRBV6-2 or TRBV6-3 with TRBJ1-1, with TRBD1 as a possible D gene (5 bases). CDR1 is MNHEY and CDR2 is SVGEGT in the germline V gene. CDR3 length equals 13 residues. Trimming stripped 6 bases from V and 4 bases from J, with 12 bases between. In nucleotides, the CDR3 is TGTGCCAGCAGGTGGGGGTTGAGCACTGAAGCTTTCTTT. Its translation: CASRWGLSTEAFF.

This clonotype has at least ten counts. The rearrangement uses TRBV7-2 and TRBJ2-7, with D tentatively TRBD1 (6 bases). The length of the CDR3 is 14 residues. Germline CDR1 is SGHTA and CDR2 is FQGNSA. The germline V and J ends were trimmed by 5 bases and 2 bases, with 13 bases remaining between them. CDR3 protein: CASSDLQGPYEQYF. In DNA form, the CDR3 reads TGTGCCAGCAGCGACTTACAGGGACCCTACGAGCAGTACTTC.

This clonotype showed up many times. The genes are TRBV7-2 and TRBJ1-2, with no clear D. The V end was cut by 2 bases, the J end by 4 bases, with 11 bases between. CDR3 size: 14 residues. Germline loops: CDR1 SGHTA, CDR2 FQGNSA. CDR3 nucleotide sequence: TGTGCCAGCAGCTTAAATCGCATTCTCTATGGCTACACCTTC. Its translation is CASSLNRILYGYTF.